These T cell receptor beta chains were read from a single sample in a study of shared clonotypes between healthy human individuals. The repertoire was sequenced with immunoSEQ multiplex PCR; TCRdb's copy has only in-frame clones and lacks some. The table has roughly 2 million clones, roughly 94% seen once. Sequencing used naive CD8+ T cells sorted from blood. These receptors were collected from a man younger than 35 in good health. Both conserved end residues are part of each CDR3. Fields, in order: clone size, D gene, J gene, V gene, CDR3 protein, CDR3 DNA. D genes are given only for firm matches. Size values are once, few and many counts, or a class for expanded clones, and some rows have none.

size: NA
D: NA
J: TRBJ2-7
V: TRBV14
CDR3: CASSQDLGGRYEQYF
DNA: TGTGCCAGCAGCCAAGACTTAGGGGGGCGTTACGAGCAGTACTTC

size: once
D: TRBD2
J: TRBJ2-1
V: TRBV30
CDR3: CAGIELAGDREQFF
DNA: TGTGCCGGAATAGAACTAGCGGGAGACCGGGAGCAGTTCTTC

size: NA
D: TRBD1
J: TRBJ2-5
V: TRBV7-8
CDR3: CASSLEWTGESRYEETQYF
DNA: TGTGCCAGCAGCTTAGAATGGACAGGGGAAAGTCGATACGAAGAGACCCAGTACTTC

size: few
D: NA
J: TRBJ1-2
V: TRBV19
CDR3: CASSMTVAYGYTF
DNA: TGTGCCAGTAGTATGACCGTTGCTTATGGCTACACCTTC

size: NA
D: NA
J: TRBJ1-3
V: TRBV7-9
CDR3: CASSLNGYGNTIYF
DNA: TGTGCCAGCAGCTTGAATGGGTACGGAAACACCATATATTTT

size: NA
D: NA
J: TRBJ1-1
V: TRBV27
CDR3: CASSFIRENTEAFF
DNA: TGTGCCAGCAGTTTTATAAGAGAGAACACTGAAGCTTTCTTT

size: NA
D: NA
J: TRBJ1-5
V: TRBV6-5
CDR3: CASSRGTPSNQPQHF
DNA: TGTGCCAGCAGCCGTGGGACACCTAGCAATCAGCCCCAGCATTTT

size: NA
D: NA
J: TRBJ2-7
V: TRBV29-1
CDR3: CSASGSGAYEQYF
DNA: TGCAGCGCTTCAGGGTCTGGTGCCTACGAGCAGTACTTC

size: NA
D: NA
J: TRBJ2-2
V: TRBV29-1
CDR3: CSVRDGNTGELFF
DNA: TGCAGCGTCCGGGACGGGAACACCGGGGAGCTGTTTTTT

size: NA
D: TRBD2
J: TRBJ2-3
V: TRBV19
CDR3: CASSMARLAGGGTTDTQYF
DNA: TGTGCCAGTAGTATGGCCCGACTAGCGGGGGGTGGAACCACAGATACGCAGTATTTT

size: NA
D: NA
J: TRBJ1-4
V: TRBV10-3
CDR3: CASGTETELFF
DNA: TGTGCCAGCGGTACCGAGACAGAACTGTTTTTT

size: NA
D: TRBD1
J: TRBJ1-1
V: TRBV29-1
CDR3: CSGGQGTGTEAFF
DNA: TGCAGCGGGGGACAGGGGACGGGCACTGAAGCTTTCTTT

size: NA
D: NA
J: TRBJ2-5
V: TRBV5-1
CDR3: CASSLGFSEETQYF
DNA: TGCGCCAGCAGTCTAGGGTTCAGCGAAGAGACCCAGTACTTC

size: NA
D: TRBD2
J: TRBJ2-7
V: TRBV6-5
CDR3: CASNRGTSGSNEQYF
DNA: TGTGCCAGCAATCGCGGGACTAGCGGGAGTAACGAGCAGTACTTC

size: NA
D: NA
J: TRBJ2-7
V: TRBV14
CDR3: CASSPSGLTYEQYF
DNA: TGTGCCAGCAGCCCCTCGGGGCTCACCTACGAGCAGTACTTC

size: NA
D: TRBD1
J: TRBJ1-2
V: TRBV7-9
CDR3: CASSLLQVLGGQGNYGYTF
DNA: TGTGCCAGCAGCTTATTACAGGTGTTGGGGGGACAGGGGAACTATGGCTACACCTTC

size: NA
D: NA
J: TRBJ1-1
V: TRBV14
CDR3: CASSLQNALKAFF
DNA: TGTGCCAGCAGCCTCCAGAACGCCCTCAAAGCTTTCTTT

size: NA
D: TRBD2
J: TRBJ2-5
V: TRBV7-9
CDR3: CASSSLAGVQETQYF
DNA: TGTGCCAGCAGCTCATTAGCGGGAGTGCAAGAGACCCAGTACTTC

size: NA
D: TRBD1
J: TRBJ2-7
V: TRBV7-9
CDR3: CASSYRDRGVYEQYF
DNA: TGTGCCAGCAGCTACCGGGACAGGGGTGTGTACGAGCAGTACTTC

size: NA
D: TRBD2
J: TRBJ2-7
V: TRBV6-5
CDR3: CASSYQGLAGNEQYF
DNA: TGTGCCAGCAGTTACCAGGGACTAGCGGGGAACGAGCAGTACTTC

size: NA
D: TRBD1
J: TRBJ1-2
V: TRBV30
CDR3: CASDAGTGDLGYTF
DNA: TGTGCCTCCGACGCTGGGACAGGGGATTTGGGCTACACCTTC

size: once
D: TRBD2
J: TRBJ2-3
V: TRBV27
CDR3: CASRALQPGGPGDTQYF
DNA: TGTGCCAGCAGAGCACTCCAACCGGGGGGGCCGGGAGATACGCAGTATTTT

size: NA
D: NA
J: TRBJ1-6
V: TRBV27
CDR3: CASSLIGVRDGDSPLHF
DNA: TGTGCCAGCAGTTTGATTGGGGTTCGCGACGGGGATTCACCCCTCCACTTT

size: NA
D: NA
J: TRBJ2-3
V: TRBV27
CDR3: CASSLSSGPSTDTQYF
DNA: TGTGCCAGCAGTTTATCAAGCGGGCCTAGCACAGATACGCAGTATTTT

size: NA
D: TRBD1
J: TRBJ1-4
V: TRBV30
CDR3: CAWGEGQGPGENEKLFF
DNA: TGTGCCTGGGGCGAAGGACAGGGCCCAGGGGAAAATGAAAAACTGTTTTTT